This TCR beta chain was sequenced in a study of blood T cell repertoires in COVID-19. After removal of 6 bases from V and 5 bases from J, the junction contained 7 bases not matched to a gene. The CDR3 is 15 amino acids. Germline CDR1 is MNHEY and CDR2 is SVGAGI. In the source study's methods: Estimates of nucleated cell counts were drawn from the amplification of reference gene primers. TCRdb keeps only in-frame clones here, not all; method: immunoSEQ multiplex PCR. V, J and clone size are taken as reported in that table, and D and trimming were inferred from the DNA itself. There are 180,000 or so clones in the sample; under 85% occur only once, and roughly 9.8% lies in the top ten.

The receptor's source is a woman at least 80 years old with acute or convalescent COVID-19. Sequenced material: peripheral blood. The V gene is TRBV6-5, the J gene TRBJ2-2; 9 nucleotides agree with TRBD1. The CDR3 protein is CASRMGQGQTGELFF. Written as DNA, the CDR3 is TGTGCCAGCAGGATGGGACAGGGTCAGACCGGGGAGCTGTTTTTT.